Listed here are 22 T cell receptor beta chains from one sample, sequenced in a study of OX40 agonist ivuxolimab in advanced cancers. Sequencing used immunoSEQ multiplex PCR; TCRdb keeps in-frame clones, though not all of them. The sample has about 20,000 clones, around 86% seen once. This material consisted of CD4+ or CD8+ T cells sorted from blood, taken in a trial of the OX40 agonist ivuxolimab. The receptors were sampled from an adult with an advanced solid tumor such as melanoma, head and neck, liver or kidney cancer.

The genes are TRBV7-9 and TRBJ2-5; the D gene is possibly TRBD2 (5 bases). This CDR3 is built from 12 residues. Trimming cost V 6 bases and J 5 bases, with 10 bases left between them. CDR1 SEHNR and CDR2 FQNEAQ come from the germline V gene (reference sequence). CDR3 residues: CASSPGWETQYF. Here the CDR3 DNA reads TGTGCCAGCAGTCCGGGGTGGGAGACCCAGTACTTC.

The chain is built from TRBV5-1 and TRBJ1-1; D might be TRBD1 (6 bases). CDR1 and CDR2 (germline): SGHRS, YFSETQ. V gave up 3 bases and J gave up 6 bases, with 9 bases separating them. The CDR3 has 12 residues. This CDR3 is CASSSGTPEAFF. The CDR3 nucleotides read TGCGCCAGCAGCTCCGGGACACCTGAAGCTTTCTTT.

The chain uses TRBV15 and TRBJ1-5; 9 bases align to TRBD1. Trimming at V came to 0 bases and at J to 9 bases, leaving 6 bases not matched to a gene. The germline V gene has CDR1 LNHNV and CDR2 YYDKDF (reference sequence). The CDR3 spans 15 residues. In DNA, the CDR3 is TGTGCCACCAGCAGAGATAGGACAGGGGATTCGCCCCAGCATTTT. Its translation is CATSRDRTGDSPQHF.

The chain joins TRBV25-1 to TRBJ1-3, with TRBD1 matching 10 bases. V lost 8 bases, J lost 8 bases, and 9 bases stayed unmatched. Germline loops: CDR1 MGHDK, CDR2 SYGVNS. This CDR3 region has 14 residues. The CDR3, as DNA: TGTGCCAGCTCCTTCGGGACAGGGGTACACACCATATATTTT. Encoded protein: CASSFGTGVHTIYF.

The CDR3 DNA sequence: TGCAGCGGATCCAAAGCGGGGGGGGTTAGCTCCTACAATGAGCAGTTCTTC. Encoded protein: CSGSKAGGVSSYNEQFF. V is TRBV29-1 and J is TRBJ2-1, with TRBD2 identical over 10 bases. The V gene's germline CDR1 is SQVTM and CDR2 ANQGSEA. The CDR3 consists of 17 residues. Germline trimming cut 7 bases from V and 0 bases from J; bases unmatched to any gene: 12.

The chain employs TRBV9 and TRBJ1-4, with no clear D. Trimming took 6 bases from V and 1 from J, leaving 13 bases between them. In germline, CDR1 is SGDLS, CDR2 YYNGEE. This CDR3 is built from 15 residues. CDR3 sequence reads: CASNQNGLTNEKLFF. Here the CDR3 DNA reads TGTGCCAGCAACCAGAACGGGCTAACTAATGAAAAACTGTTTTTT. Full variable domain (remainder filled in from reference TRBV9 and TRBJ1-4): DSGVTQTPKHLITATGQRVTLRCSPRSGDLSVYWYQQSLDQGLQFLIQYYNGEERAKGNILERFSAQQFPDLHSELNLSSLELGDSALYFCASNQNGLTNEKLFFGSGTQLSVL.

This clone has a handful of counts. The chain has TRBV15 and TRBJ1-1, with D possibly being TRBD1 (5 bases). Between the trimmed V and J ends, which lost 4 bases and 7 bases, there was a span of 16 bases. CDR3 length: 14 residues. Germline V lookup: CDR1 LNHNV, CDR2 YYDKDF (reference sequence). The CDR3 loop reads CATSTPGAPNEAFF. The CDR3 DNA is TGTGCCACCAGCACTCCCGGGGCCCCTAATGAAGCTTTCTTT.

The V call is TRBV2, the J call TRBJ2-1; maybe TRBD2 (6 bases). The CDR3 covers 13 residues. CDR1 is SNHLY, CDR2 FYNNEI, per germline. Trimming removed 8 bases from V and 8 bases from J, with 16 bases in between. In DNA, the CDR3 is TGTGCCAGCGGGGCGGGAATAGGCGATGAGCAGTTCTTC. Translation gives CASGAGIGDEQFF.

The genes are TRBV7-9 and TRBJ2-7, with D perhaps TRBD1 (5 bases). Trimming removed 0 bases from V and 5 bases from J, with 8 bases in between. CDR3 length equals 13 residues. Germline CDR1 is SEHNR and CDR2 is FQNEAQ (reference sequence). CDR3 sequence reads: CASSLAQGHEQYF. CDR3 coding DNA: TGTGCCAGCAGCTTAGCCCAGGGTCACGAGCAGTACTTC. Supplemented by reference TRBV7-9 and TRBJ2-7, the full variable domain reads DTGVSQNPRHKITKRGQNVTFRCDPISEHNRLYWYRQTLGQGPEFLTYFQNEAQLEKSRLLSDRFSAERPKGSFSTLEIQRTEQGDSAMYLCASSLAQGHEQYFGPGTRLTVT.

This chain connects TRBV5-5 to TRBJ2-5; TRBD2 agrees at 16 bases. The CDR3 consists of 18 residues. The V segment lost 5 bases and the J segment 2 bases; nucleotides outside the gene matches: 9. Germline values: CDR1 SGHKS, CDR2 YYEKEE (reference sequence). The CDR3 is CASSSGTSGRAGQETQYF. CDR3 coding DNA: TGTGCCAGCAGTTCCGGGACTAGCGGGAGGGCGGGGCAAGAGACCCAGTACTTC. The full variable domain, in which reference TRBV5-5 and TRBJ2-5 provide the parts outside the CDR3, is DAGVTQSPTHLIKTRGQQVTLRCSPISGHKSVSWYQQVLGQGPQFIFQYYEKEERGRGNFPDRFSARQFPNYSSELNVNALLLGDSALYLCASSSGTSGRAGQETQYFGPGTRLLVL.

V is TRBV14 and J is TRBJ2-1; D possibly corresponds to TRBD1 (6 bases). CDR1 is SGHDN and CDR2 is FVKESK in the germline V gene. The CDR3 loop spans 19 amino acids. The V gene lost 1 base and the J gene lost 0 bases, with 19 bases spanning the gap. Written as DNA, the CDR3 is TGTGCCAGCAGCCAAGCTCGACAACCGGGACAAAGCTCCTACAATGAGCAGTTCTTC. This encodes CASSQARQPGQSSYNEQFF.

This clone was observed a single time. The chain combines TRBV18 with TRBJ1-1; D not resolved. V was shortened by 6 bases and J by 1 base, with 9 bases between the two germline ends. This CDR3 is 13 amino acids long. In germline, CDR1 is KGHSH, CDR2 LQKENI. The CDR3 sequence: CASSPSGNTEAFF. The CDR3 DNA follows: TGTGCCAGCTCCCCGAGCGGGAACACTGAAGCTTTCTTT. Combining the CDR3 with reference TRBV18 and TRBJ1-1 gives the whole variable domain NAGVMQNPRHLVRRRGQEARLRCSPMKGHSHVYWYRQLPEEGLKFMVYLQKENIIDESGMPKERFSAEFPKEGPSILRIQQVVRGDSAAYFCASSPSGNTEAFFGQGTRLTVV.

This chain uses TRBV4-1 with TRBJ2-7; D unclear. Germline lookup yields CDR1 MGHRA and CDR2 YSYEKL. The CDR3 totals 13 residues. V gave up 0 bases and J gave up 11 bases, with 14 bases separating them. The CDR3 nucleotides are TGCGCCAGCAGCCAAGATCTTGTGGGATTAAAGTACTTC. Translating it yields CASSQDLVGLKYF.

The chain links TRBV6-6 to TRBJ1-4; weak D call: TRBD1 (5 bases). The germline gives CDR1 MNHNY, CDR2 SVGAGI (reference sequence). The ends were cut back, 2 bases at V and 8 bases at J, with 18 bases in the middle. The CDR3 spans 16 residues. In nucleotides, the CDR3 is TGTGCCAGCAGTTACCCTCCGGGACCACAACAAGAAAAACTGTTTTTT. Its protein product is CASSYPPGPQQEKLFF.

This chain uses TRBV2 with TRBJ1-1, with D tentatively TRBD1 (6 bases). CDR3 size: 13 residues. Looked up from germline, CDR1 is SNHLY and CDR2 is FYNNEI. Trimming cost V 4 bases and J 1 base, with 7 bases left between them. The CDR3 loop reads CASSGDTNTEAFF. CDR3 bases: TGTGCCAGCAGTGGGGACACGAACACTGAAGCTTTCTTT.

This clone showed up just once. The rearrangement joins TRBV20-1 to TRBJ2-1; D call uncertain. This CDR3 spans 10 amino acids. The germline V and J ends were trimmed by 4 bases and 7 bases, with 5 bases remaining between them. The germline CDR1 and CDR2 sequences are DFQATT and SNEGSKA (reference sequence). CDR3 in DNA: TGCAGTGCTAAAGGGAATGAGCAGTTCTTC. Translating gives CSAKGNEQFF.

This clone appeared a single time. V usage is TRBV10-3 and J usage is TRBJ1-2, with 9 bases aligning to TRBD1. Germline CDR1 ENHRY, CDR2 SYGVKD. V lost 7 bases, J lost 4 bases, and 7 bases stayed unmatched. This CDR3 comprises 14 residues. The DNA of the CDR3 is TGTGCCATCATGGCGACAGGGGGGCTCTATGGCTACACCTTC. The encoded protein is CAIMATGGLYGYTF.

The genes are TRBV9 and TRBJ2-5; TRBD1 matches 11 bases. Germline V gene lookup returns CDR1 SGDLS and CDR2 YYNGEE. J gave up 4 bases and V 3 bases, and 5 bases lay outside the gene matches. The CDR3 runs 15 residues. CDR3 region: CASSADGTGGETQYF. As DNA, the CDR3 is TGTGCCAGCAGCGCCGATGGGACAGGGGGAGAGACCCAGTACTTC.

Here the CDR3 reads CASSVPRTSGSYNEQFF. The CDR3 coding sequence is TGTGCCAGCAGCGTCCCTCGGACTAGCGGCTCCTACAATGAGCAGTTCTTC. The J gene is TRBJ2-1, the V gene TRBV9, with 10 bases lining up with TRBD2. Germline assignment: CDR1 SGDLS and CDR2 YYNGEE. The junction had 5 bases not matched to a gene; V was cut back by 2 bases and J by 0 bases. The CDR3 has 17 residues.

CDR3 residues: CASSIGPGQAKGEQYF. The CDR3 nucleotides are TGTGCCAGTAGTATAGGGCCGGGACAAGCGAAGGGCGAGCAGTACTTC. V and J are TRBV19 and TRBJ2-7; D is perhaps TRBD1 (6 bases). The CDR3 is 16 amino acids. Germline-derived CDR1 and CDR2 are LNHDA and SQIVND (reference sequence). V lost 1 base and J 6 bases, leaving 19 bases between the germline ends. The full variable domain, with the rest looked up from reference TRBV19 and TRBJ2-7, is DGGITQSPKYLFRKEGQNVTLSCEQNLNHDAMYWYRQDPGQGLRLIYYSQIVNDFQKGDIAEGYSVSREKKESFPLTVTSAQKNPTAFYLCASSIGPGQAKGEQYFGPGTRLTVT.

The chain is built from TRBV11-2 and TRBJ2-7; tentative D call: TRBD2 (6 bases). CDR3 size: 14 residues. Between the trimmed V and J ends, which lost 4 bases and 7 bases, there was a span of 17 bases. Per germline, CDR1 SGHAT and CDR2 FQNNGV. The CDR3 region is CASSWRGGGGEQYF. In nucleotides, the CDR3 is TGTGCCAGCAGCTGGAGGGGTGGGGGTGGGGAGCAGTACTTC.

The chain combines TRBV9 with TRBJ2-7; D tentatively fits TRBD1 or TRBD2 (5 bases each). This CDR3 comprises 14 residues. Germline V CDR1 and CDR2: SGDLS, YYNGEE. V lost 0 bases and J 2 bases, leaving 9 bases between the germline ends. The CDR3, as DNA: TGTGCCAGCAGCGTAGAGGGACCCCCCTACGAGCAGTACTTC. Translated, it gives CASSVEGPPYEQYF.